Shown below are 26 T cell receptor beta chains from a single sample sequenced in a study of early T cells in non-severe SARS-CoV-2 infection. TCRdb re-called the 5' RACE reads with MiXCR, one entry per CDR3 protein. The sample contains 55,000 to 80,000 distinct CDR3 sequences, approximately 9.2% of which appear only once. The input for sequencing was whole blood, taken at baseline. These receptors all stem from an adult who was a healthcare worker with PCR-confirmed SARS-CoV-2 infection or an uninfected control (not recorded which).

This clonotype has a count of ten or more. The genes are TRBV6-2 or TRBV6-3 and TRBJ1-5; possibly TRBD1 for D (6 bases). Germline CDR1 is MNHEY and CDR2 is SVGEGT. V lost 6 bases and J 9 bases, leaving 12 bases between the germline ends. The CDR3 consists of 12 residues. CDR3 sequence: CASRDRERPQHF. CDR3 nucleotide sequence: TGTGCCAGCAGGGACAGAGAACGGCCCCAGCATTTT.

This clonotype was seen many times. The CDR3 sequence: CATHLAGVRTQYF. The CDR3 DNA reads TGTGCCACCCATCTAGCCGGAGTTCGAACGCAGTATTTT. The V and J genes are TRBV7-9 and TRBJ2-3; D might be TRBD2 (5 bases). Trimming left V 10 bases short and J 9 bases short, with 20 bases between. The CDR3 is 13 residues long. Germline CDR1 is SEHNR and CDR2 is FQNEAQ (reference sequence).

In its sample, this clonotype was seen a few times. It is unclear where the CDR3 begins or ends on the DNA, so no DNA is shown, and the CDR3 is as TCRdb lists it. The chain links TRBV28 to TRBJ2-3; the table names TRBD2, a call not compared with the DNA. Germline CDR1 MDHEN, CDR2 SYDVKM. The CDR3 spans 17 residues, counting both ends. CDR3 sequence reads: CASSPTSGLEKADTQYF.

In this sample, this clonotype turned up a few times. This chain connects TRBV20-1 to TRBJ2-3; TRBD2 agrees at 8 bases. The CDR3 sequence is 15 residues long. Germline-derived CDR1 and CDR2 are DFQATT and SNEGSKA (reference sequence). With 2 bases clipped from V and 1 base from J, the junction kept 5 bases outside the gene matches. The CDR3 spells CSARTRAGGTDTQYF. The CDR3 DNA sequence: TGCAGTGCTAGAACCAGAGCGGGAGGCACAGATACGCAGTATTTT.

This sequence joins TRBV19 and TRBJ2-1; 10 bases agree with TRBD2. Germline V CDR1 and CDR2: LNHDA, SQIVND (reference sequence). This CDR3 has 16 residues. V dropped 3 bases and J dropped 13; count of bases not matched to a gene: 15. The CDR3 loop is CASSIKQAAAGGPQFF. The CDR3 bases are TGTGCCAGTAGTATTAAACAGGCCGCAGCGGGAGGGCCTCAGTTCTTC.

This clonotype was observed at least ten times. V gene TRBV6-2 or TRBV6-3 combines with J gene TRBJ1-2; D is ambiguous. Deletions cut 0 bases from V and 6 bases from J, with 2 bases between. The germline V gene has CDR1 MNHEY and CDR2 SVGEGT. The CDR3 sequence is 11 residues long. CDR3 sequence: CASSYSHGYTF. The DNA of the CDR3 is TGTGCCAGCAGTTACTCCCATGGCTACACCTTC.

This clonotype was seen a handful of times. The CDR3 DNA is TGTGCCAGCAGCTTAGCGTCCCAGAGGGGGACCCAGTACTTC. Translation: CASSLASQRGTQYF. This chain joins TRBV7-6 and TRBJ2-5; perhaps D is TRBD1 or TRBD2 (5 bases each). The V end lost 0 bases, the J end lost 7 bases, and 12 bases lay between the germline ends. Germline loops: CDR1 SGHVS, CDR2 FNYEAQ. The CDR3 is made up of 14 amino acids.

This sequence joins TRBV6-5 and TRBJ1-2; TRBD1 agrees at 9 bases. Trimming at V came to 4 bases and at J to 8 bases, leaving 2 bases not matched to a gene. CDR1 and CDR2 (germline): MNHEY, SVGAGI. The CDR3 is made up of 12 amino acids. As DNA, the CDR3 is TGTGCCAGCAGTTCCGACAGGGGGGGCTACACCTTC. Translation gives CASSSDRGGYTF.

This clonotype was observed many times. The gene calls are TRBV2 and TRBJ1-1, with a tentative D call TRBD1 (5 bases). Looked up from germline, CDR1 is SNHLY and CDR2 is FYNNEI. Trimming took 7 bases from V and 5 from J, leaving 20 bases between them. This CDR3 comprises 15 residues. CDR3 protein: CASKIGLQGGTEAFF. DNA of the CDR3: TGTGCCAGCAAAATTGGGTTGCAGGGTGGGACTGAAGCTTTCTTT.

The chain couples TRBV10-3 to TRBJ2-2; the D gene could be TRBD1 or TRBD2 (5 bases each). Trimming took 10 bases from V and 5 from J, leaving 14 bases between them. The CDR3 has 13 amino acids. Germline loops: CDR1 ENHRY, CDR2 SYGVKD. The CDR3 DNA follows: TGTGCCACCGGGACCGATCCGACCGGGGAGCTGTTTTTT. Translating gives CATGTDPTGELFF.

There are a few counts of this clonotype. This rearrangement joins TRBV20-1 to TRBJ2-3; weak D call: TRBD2 (5 bases). Germline CDR1 DFQATT, CDR2 SNEGSKA (reference sequence). This CDR3 is built from 13 residues. V was clipped by 3 bases and J by 2 bases, with 9 bases between them. CDR3 DNA: TGCAGTGCTAGTTCGCGGGCCACAGATACGCAGTATTTT. Amino acid sequence: CSASSRATDTQYF.

This clonotype was seen a few times. The genes are TRBV5-1 and TRBJ2-5, with 8 bases identical to TRBD2. The J segment lost 1 base and the V segment lost 2 bases, leaving 1 base of the junction unmatched. The CDR3 length is 14 residues. From germline, CDR1 is SGHRS and CDR2 YFSETQ. The CDR3 is CASSFAGGQETQYF. In DNA form, the CDR3 reads TGCGCCAGCAGCTTCGCGGGGGGCCAAGAGACCCAGTACTTC.

This clonotype was counted at least ten times. The rearrangement links TRBV7-8 to TRBJ2-1, with unresolved D. The ends were cut back, 5 bases at V and 9 bases at J, with 8 bases in the middle. The CDR3 consists of 11 residues. CDR1 is SGHVS and CDR2 is FQNEAQ in the germline V gene. The CDR3 DNA reads TGTGCCAGCAGCAATCGTATTGAGCAGTTCTTC. Amino acids: CASSNRIEQFF.

This clonotype was detected a few times. This chain connects TRBV28 to TRBJ2-3; the match to TRBD2 covers 11 bases. CDR1 is MDHEN, CDR2 SYDVKM, per germline. The CDR3 spans 17 residues. With V trimmed by 5 bases and J by 2 bases, 9 bases remained unmatched. CDR3 loop: CASSPPLAGGITDTQYF. In DNA form, the CDR3 reads TGTGCCAGCAGTCCTCCCTTAGCGGGAGGGATCACAGATACGCAGTATTTT.

This clonotype was found many times. The chain couples TRBV25-1 to TRBJ2-3; D gene uncertain. Trimming removed 5 bases from V and 6 bases from J, with 15 bases in between. The germline CDR1 and CDR2 sequences are MGHDK and SYGVNS. There are 14 residues in the CDR3. This CDR3 reads CASSQGQLVDTQYF. In DNA form, the CDR3 reads TGTGCCAGCAGTCAAGGGCAGCTGGTTGATACGCAGTATTTT. The whole variable domain, filled in from reference TRBV25-1 and TRBJ2-3, reads EADIYQTPRYLVIGTGKKITLECSQTMGHDKMYWYQQDPGMELHLIHYSYGVNSTEKGDLSSESTVSRIRTEHFPLTLESARPSHTSQYLCASSQGQLVDTQYFGPGTRLTVL.

This clonotype has only a few counts. An end of the junction does not agree with germline; a read error may underlie this. The chain combines TRBV18 with TRBJ2-5, with TRBD2 matching 10 bases. CDR1 is KGHSH and CDR2 is LQKENI in the germline V gene. CDR3 size: 16 residues. In DNA form, the CDR3 reads TGTGCCAGCTCTCCACTAAGCGGGAGGGATGAAGAGACCCAGTACTTC. Translating gives CASSPLSGRDEETQYF.

Only a few counts were recorded for this clonotype. This CDR3 reads CASSPGQGTLQYQPQHF. The CDR3 bases are TGTGCCAGCAGTCCTGGACAGGGCACCCTGCAATATCAGCCCCAGCATTTT. This chain links TRBV12-3 or TRBV12-4 with TRBJ1-5; 8 nucleotides align to TRBD1. J gave up 5 bases and V 5 bases, and 14 bases lay outside the gene matches. This CDR3 region has 17 residues.

In this sample, this clonotype turned up many times. The V and J genes are TRBV6-2 or TRBV6-3 and TRBJ2-2, with 7 nucleotides matching TRBD2. The CDR3 is made up of 17 amino acids. J gave up 8 bases and V 6 bases, and 18 bases lay outside the gene matches. Per the germline V gene, CDR1 is MNHEY and CDR2 is SVGEGT. The CDR3 nucleotides are TGTGCCAGCAGAGAAAGGCGGGAGCGCAATGTTGCGGGGGAGCTGTTTTTT. Translated, it gives CASRERRERNVAGELFF.

This clonotype was recorded at least ten times. The chain is built from TRBV29-1 and TRBJ2-3; no clear D gene. Trimming cost V 6 bases and J 6 bases, with 10 bases left between them. There are 11 residues in the CDR3. Germline CDR1 is SQVTM and CDR2 is ANQGSEA. The DNA for the CDR3 is TGCAGCGTCGGCGGCTTGGATACGCAGTATTTT. It translates to CSVGGLDTQYF.

There are many counts of this clonotype. The chain links TRBV12-3 or TRBV12-4 to TRBJ1-1; D is uncertain. This CDR3 contains 12 residues. Deletions cut 4 bases from V and 3 bases from J, with 6 bases between. CDR3 in amino acids: CASSYEYTEAFF. In DNA, the CDR3 is TGTGCCAGCAGTTACGAGTACACTGAAGCTTTCTTT.

This clonotype was found many times. The chain uses TRBV11-1 and TRBJ2-2, with TRBD2 matching over 10 bases. With 2 bases clipped from V and 7 bases from J, the junction kept 13 bases outside the gene matches. CDR3 size: 18 residues. Germline V lookup: CDR1 SGHAT, CDR2 FQDESV (reference sequence). CDR3 bases: TGTGCCAGCAGCTTAAGGAGCGGAGCGGGAGGGCCAATCGGGGAGCTGTTTTTT. It codes for CASSLRSGAGGPIGELFF.

This clonotype was picked up many times. One junction end disagrees with the germline gene, perhaps due to a read error. V usage is TRBV7-7 and J usage is TRBJ1-1; D remains unclear. Germline V gene lookup returns CDR1 SSHAT and CDR2 FNYEAQ (reference sequence). The CDR3 has 14 amino acids. CDR3 protein: CASSFGVMNTEAFF. The CDR3 DNA reads as TGTGCTAGCAGCTTTGGGGTCATGAACACTGAAGCTTTCTTT.

This clonotype has ten or more counts. The chain is built from TRBV7-6 and TRBJ1-2; perhaps TRBD1 as D (6 bases). The CDR3 runs 14 residues. V was trimmed by 5 bases and J by 4 bases, leaving 14 bases between them. CDR1 and CDR2 (germline): SGHVS, FNYEAQ. The CDR3 DNA is TGTGCCAGCAGCCCTAGGGGGGATACCTATGGCTACACCTTC. Amino acid sequence: CASSPRGDTYGYTF. Full variable domain (rest looked up from reference TRBV7-6 and TRBJ1-2): GAGVSQSPRYKVTKRGQDVALRCDPISGHVSLYWYRQALGQGPEFLTYFNYEAQQDKSGLPNDRFSAERPEGSISTLTIQRTEQRDSAMYRCASSPRGDTYGYTFGSGTRLTVV.

This clonotype appeared many times. The chain combines TRBV29-1 with TRBJ2-7; D might be TRBD1 or TRBD2, each matching 5 bases. The CDR3 spans 13 residues. Germline loops: CDR1 SQVTM, CDR2 ANQGSEA. V lost 6 bases, J lost 6 bases, and 18 bases lay in between. The CDR3 DNA reads as TGCAGCGTCGGTTTTCTCAGGGCGGGCGAGCAGTACTTC. Its translation is CSVGFLRAGEQYF.

This clonotype was counted many times. The V and J genes are TRBV7-2 and TRBJ1-3, with TRBD1 as a possible D gene (5 bases). This CDR3 is 15 amino acids long. V gave up 1 base and J gave up 4 bases, with 11 bases separating them. The V gene's germline CDR1 is SGHTA and CDR2 FQGNSA. CDR3 in amino acids: CASSLGGAAGNTIYF. CDR3 nucleotide sequence: TGTGCCAGCAGCTTAGGAGGGGCAGCGGGAAACACCATATATTTT.

This clonotype came up many times. The chain has TRBV9 and TRBJ1-1, with a tentative D call TRBD1 (5 bases). Per germline, CDR1 SGDLS and CDR2 YYNGEE. This CDR3 spans 14 amino acids. V was shortened by 3 bases and J by 4 bases, with 13 bases between the two germline ends. CDR3 loop: CASSALWRGTEAFF. CDR3 bases: TGTGCCAGCAGCGCTCTGTGGAGGGGCACTGAAGCTTTCTTT.